The 4 T cell receptor beta chains listed next were all sequenced from one sample in a study of Tregs in tolerant kidney transplant recipients. Assay used: immunoSEQ multiplex PCR; TCRdb lists only in-frame clones, some missing. The table lists roughly 120,000 clones, around 91% of them singletons. Sequenced sample: CD4+ T cells from blood. Receptors originate from a human donor in good health.

This clone was seen once. The CDR3 here is CATSKRQGGYGYTF. Written as DNA, the CDR3 is TGTGCCACCAGCAAGCGACAGGGAGGGTATGGCTACACCTTC. The V and J genes are TRBV15 and TRBJ1-2, with 7 bases aligning to TRBD1. The CDR3 runs 14 residues. The germline gives CDR1 LNHNV, CDR2 YYDKDF (reference sequence). V dropped 4 bases and J dropped 5; count of bases not matched to a gene: 7.

Worth noting for this clone: Other DNA sequences in the sample encode the same CDR3. The genes are TRBV5-1 and TRBJ2-1; TRBD2 matches 10 bases. Germline V lookup: CDR1 SGHRS, CDR2 YFSETQ. CDR3 length: 15 residues. V shed 0 bases, J shed 6 bases, and the junction held 3 bases outside the gene matches. The CDR3 nucleotides are TGCGCCAGCAGCTTGGGGCTAGCGGGAGTCAATGAGCAGTTCTTC. Translating gives CASSLGLAGVNEQFF.

The J gene is TRBJ2-7, the V gene TRBV6-5; D uncertain. Germline CDR1 MNHEY, CDR2 SVGAGI. Trimming removed 6 bases at V and 5 bases at J, with 17 bases between. The CDR3 is 14 residues long. The CDR3 protein is CASRTPWGSHEQYF. CDR3 in DNA: TGTGCCAGCAGGACCCCCTGGGGTTCCCACGAGCAGTACTTC.

The V and J genes are TRBV5-1 and TRBJ2-5; no definite D call. The CDR3 spans 13 residues. CDR1 is SGHRS, CDR2 YFSETQ, per germline. With 4 bases removed from V and 2 bases from J, the gap between germline ends came to 9 bases. CDR3 in DNA: TGCGCCAGCAGCCTTCCCCGGCAAGAGACCCAGTACTTC. It translates to CASSLPRQETQYF.